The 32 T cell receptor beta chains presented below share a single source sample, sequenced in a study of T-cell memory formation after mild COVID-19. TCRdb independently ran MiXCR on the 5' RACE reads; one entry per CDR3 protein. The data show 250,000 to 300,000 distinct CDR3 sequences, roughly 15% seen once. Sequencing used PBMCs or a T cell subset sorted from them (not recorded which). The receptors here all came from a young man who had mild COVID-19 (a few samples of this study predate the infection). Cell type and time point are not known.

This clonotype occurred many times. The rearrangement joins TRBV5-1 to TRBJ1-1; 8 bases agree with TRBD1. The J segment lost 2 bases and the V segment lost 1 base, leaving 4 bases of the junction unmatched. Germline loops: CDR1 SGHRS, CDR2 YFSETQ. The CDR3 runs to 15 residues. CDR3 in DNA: TGCGCCAGCAGCTTGAGACAGGGGCGAAACACTGAAGCTTTCTTT. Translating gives CASSLRQGRNTEAFF.

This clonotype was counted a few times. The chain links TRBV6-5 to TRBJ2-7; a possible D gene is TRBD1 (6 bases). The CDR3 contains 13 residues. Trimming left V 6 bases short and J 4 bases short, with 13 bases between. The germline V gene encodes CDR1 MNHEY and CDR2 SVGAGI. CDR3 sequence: CASRPTGSYEQYV. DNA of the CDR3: TGTGCCAGCAGACCGACAGGATCTTACGAGCAGTACGTC.

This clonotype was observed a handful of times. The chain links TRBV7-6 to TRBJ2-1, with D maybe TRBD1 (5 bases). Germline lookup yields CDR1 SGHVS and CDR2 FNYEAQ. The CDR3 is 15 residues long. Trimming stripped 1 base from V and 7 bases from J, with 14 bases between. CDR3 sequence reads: CASSLVGVKGNEQFF. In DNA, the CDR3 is TGTGCCAGCAGCTTAGTAGGGGTAAAGGGTAATGAGCAGTTCTTC.

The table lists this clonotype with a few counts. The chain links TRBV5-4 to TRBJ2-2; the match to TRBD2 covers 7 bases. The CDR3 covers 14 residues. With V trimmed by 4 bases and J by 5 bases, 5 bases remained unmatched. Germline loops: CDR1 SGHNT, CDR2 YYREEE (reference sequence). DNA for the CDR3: TGTGCCAGCAGCGGGAGGGATTTGACCGGGGAGCTGTTTTTT. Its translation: CASSGRDLTGELFF.

CDR3: CSARDEHPLSYEQYF. The CDR3, as DNA: TGCAGTGCTAGAGATGAACACCCCCTTTCCTACGAGCAGTACTTC. The chain combines TRBV20-1 with TRBJ2-7; no reliable D call. CDR3 length: 15 amino acids. The V and J ends lost 0 bases and 1 base respectively, with 13 bases between them. CDR1 is DFQATT, CDR2 SNEGSKA, per germline (reference sequence).

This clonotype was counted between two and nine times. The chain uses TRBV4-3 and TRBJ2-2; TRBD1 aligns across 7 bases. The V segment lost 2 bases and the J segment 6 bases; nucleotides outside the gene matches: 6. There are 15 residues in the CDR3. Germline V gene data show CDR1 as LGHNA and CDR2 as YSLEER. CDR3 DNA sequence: TGCGCCAGCAGCCAACGACAGGGAAAGGCCGGGGAGCTGTTTTTT. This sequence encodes CASSQRQGKAGELFF.

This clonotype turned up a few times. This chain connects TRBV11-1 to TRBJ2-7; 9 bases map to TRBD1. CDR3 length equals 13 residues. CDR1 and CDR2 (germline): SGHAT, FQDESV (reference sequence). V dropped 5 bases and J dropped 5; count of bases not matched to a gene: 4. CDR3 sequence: CASSRDRVHEQYF. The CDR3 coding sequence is TGTGCCAGCAGCCGGGACAGGGTGCACGAGCAGTACTTC.

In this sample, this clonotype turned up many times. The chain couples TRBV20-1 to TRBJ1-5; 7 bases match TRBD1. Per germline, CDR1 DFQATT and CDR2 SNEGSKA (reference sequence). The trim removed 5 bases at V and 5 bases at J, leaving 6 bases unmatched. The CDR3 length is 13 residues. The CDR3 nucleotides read TGCAGTGCTGGCAGGGGGGCAGATCAGCCCCAGCATTTT. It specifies CSAGRGADQPQHF.

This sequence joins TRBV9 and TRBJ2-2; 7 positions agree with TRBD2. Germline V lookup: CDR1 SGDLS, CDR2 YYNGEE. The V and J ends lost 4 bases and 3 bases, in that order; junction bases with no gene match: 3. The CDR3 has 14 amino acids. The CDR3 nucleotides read TGTGCCAGCAGCTTCGGGGGGTACACCGGGGAGCTGTTTTTT. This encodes CASSFGGYTGELFF.

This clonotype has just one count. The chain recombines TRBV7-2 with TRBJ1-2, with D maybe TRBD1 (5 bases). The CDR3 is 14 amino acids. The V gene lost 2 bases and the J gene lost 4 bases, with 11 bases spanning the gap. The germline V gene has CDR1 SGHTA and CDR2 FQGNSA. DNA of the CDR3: TGTGCCAGCAGCTTAAACAGGCAATCCTATGGCTACACCTTC. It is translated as CASSLNRQSYGYTF. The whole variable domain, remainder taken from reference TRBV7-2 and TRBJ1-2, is GAGVSQSPSNKVTEKGKDVELRCDPISGHTALYWYRQSLGQGLEFLIYFQGNSAPDKSGLPSDRFSAERTGGSVSTLTIQRTQQEDSAVYLCASSLNRQSYGYTFGSGTRLTVV.

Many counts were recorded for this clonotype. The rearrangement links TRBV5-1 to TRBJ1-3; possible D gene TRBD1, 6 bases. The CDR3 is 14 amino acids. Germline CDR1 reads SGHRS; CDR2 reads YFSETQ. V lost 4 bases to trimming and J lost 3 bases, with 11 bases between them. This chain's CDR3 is CASSLDRYGNTIYF. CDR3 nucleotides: TGCGCCAGCAGCCTGGACAGATATGGAAACACCATATATTTT.

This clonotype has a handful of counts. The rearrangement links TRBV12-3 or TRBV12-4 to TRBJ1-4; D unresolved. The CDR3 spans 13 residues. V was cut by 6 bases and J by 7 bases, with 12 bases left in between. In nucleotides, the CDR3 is TGTGCCAGCAGCCCAAGGGCGGGTGAAAAACTGTTTTTT. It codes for CASSPRAGEKLFF.

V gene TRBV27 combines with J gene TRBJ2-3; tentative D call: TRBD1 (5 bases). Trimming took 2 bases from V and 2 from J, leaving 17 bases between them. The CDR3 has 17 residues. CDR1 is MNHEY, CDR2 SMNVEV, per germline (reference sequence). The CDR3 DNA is TGTGCCAGCAGTTTAGTCCGCCAGGGCGGTAACACAGATACGCAGTATTTT. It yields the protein CASSLVRQGGNTDTQYF.

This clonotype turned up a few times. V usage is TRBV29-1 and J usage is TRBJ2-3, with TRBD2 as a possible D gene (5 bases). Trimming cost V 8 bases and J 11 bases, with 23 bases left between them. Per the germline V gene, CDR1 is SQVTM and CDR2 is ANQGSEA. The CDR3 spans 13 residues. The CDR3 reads CSSLEGGGEGQYF. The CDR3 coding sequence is TGCAGCTCGTTAGAAGGAGGAGGAGAAGGGCAGTATTTT.

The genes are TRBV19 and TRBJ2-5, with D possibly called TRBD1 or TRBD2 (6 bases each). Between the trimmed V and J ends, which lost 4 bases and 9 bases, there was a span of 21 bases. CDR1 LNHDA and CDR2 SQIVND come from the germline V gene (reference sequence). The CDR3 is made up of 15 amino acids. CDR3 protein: CASSTSTGAIGAQYF. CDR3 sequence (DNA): TGTGCCAGTAGTACCTCCACGGGGGCCATCGGGGCCCAGTACTTC. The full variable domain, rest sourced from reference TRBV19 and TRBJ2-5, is DGGITQSPKYLFRKEGQNVTLSCEQNLNHDAMYWYRQDPGQGLRLIYYSQIVNDFQKGDIAEGYSVSREKKESFPLTVTSAQKNPTAFYLCASSTSTGAIGAQYFGPGTRLLVL.

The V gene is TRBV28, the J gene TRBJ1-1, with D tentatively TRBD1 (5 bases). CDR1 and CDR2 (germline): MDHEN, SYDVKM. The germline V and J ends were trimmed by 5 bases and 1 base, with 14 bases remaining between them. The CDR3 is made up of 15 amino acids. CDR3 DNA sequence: TGTGCCAGCAGTCTCCCCCTGGGACCGAACACTGAAGCTTTCTTT. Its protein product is CASSLPLGPNTEAFF.

The DNA of the CDR3 is TGTGCCAGCAGCGACGGACAGGCCGCTTTTTACGAGCAGTACGTC. This encodes CASSDGQAAFYEQYV. The chain combines TRBV5-6 with TRBJ2-7; 7 positions match TRBD1. CDR3 length: 15 residues. Germline V gives CDR1 SGHDT, CDR2 YYEEEE. Unmatched junction bases numbered 11, after V lost 4 bases and J lost 4 bases.

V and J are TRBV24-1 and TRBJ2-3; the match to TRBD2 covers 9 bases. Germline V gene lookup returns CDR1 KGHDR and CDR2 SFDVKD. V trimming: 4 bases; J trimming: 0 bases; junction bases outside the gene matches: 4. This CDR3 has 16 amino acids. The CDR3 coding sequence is TGTGCCACCAGTGAGGGGCGGGGGGGAAGCACAGATACGCAGTATTTT. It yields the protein CATSEGRGGSTDTQYF.

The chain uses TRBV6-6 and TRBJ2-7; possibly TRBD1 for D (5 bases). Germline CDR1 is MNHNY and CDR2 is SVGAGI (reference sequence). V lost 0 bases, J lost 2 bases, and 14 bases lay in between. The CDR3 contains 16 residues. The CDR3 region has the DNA TGTGCCAGCAGTTACTCGGCAGGGAAGATAACCTACGAGCAGTACTTC. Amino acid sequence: CASSYSAGKITYEQYF.

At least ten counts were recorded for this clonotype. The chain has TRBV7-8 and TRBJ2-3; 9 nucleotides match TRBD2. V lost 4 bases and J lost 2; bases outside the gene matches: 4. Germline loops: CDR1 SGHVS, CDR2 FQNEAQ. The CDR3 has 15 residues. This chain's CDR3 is CASSSLAGFTDTQYF. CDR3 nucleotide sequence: TGTGCCAGCAGCTCTCTAGCGGGGTTCACAGATACGCAGTATTTT.

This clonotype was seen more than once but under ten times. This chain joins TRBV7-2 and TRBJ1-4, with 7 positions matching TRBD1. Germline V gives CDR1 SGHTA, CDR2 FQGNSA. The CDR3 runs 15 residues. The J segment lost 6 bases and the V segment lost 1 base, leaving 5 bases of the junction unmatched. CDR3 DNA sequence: TGTGCCAGCAGCTTAGTCCCACAGGGGCATGAAAAACTGTTTTTT. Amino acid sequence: CASSLVPQGHEKLFF.

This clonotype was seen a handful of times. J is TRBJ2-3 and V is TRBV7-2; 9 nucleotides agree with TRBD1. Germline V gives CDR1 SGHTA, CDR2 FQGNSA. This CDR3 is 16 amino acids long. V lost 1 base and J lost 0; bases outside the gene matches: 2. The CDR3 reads CASSLVGTGSTDTQYF. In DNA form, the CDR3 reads TGTGCCAGCAGCTTAGTCGGGACAGGGAGCACAGATACGCAGTATTTT.

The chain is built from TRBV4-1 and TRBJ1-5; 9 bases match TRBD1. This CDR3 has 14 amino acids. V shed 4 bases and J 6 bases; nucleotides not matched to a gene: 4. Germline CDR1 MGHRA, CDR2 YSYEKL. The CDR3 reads CASSLGQGSQPQHF. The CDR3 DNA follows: TGCGCCAGCAGCCTCGGACAGGGGAGTCAGCCCCAGCATTTT.

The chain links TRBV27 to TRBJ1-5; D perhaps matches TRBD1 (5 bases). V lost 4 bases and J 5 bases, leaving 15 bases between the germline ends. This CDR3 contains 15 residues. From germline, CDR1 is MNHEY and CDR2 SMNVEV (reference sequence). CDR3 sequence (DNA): TGTGCCAGCAGTTCCCGGACGGGGGTCGATCAGCCCCAGCATTTT. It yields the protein CASSSRTGVDQPQHF.

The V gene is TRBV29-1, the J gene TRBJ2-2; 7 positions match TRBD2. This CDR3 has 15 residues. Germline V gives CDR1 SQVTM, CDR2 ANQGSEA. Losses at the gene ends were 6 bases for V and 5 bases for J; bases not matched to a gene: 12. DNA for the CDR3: TGCAGCGTCCAAAACGGGGGGACGCGGACCGGGGAGCTGTTTTTT. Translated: CSVQNGGTRTGELFF.

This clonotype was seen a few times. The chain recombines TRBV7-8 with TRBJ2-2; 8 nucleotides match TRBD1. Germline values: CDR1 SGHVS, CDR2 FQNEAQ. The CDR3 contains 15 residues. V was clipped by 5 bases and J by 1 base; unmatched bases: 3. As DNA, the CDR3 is TGTGCCAGCAGCATCGGGACAGGGAACACCGGGGAGCTGTTTTTT. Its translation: CASSIGTGNTGELFF.

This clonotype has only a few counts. DNA for the CDR3: TGTGCCAGTAACACTGAAGCTTTCTTT. This translates into CASNTEAFF. The V and J genes are TRBV19 and TRBJ1-1; D is ambiguous. CDR1 LNHDA and CDR2 SQIVND come from the germline V gene (reference sequence). Trimming took off 7 bases at V and 3 bases at J, with 0 bases between the two ends. This CDR3 spans 9 amino acids. The variable domain in full, with the rest retrieved from reference TRBV19 and TRBJ1-1, is DGGITQSPKYLFRKEGQNVTLSCEQNLNHDAMYWYRQDPGQGLRLIYYSQIVNDFQKGDIAEGYSVSREKKESFPLTVTSAQKNPTAFYLCASNTEAFFGQGTRLTVV.

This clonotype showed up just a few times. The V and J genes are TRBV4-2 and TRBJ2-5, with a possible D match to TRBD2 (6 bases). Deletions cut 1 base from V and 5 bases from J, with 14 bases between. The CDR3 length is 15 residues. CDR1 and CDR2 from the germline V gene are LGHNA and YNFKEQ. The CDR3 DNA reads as TGTGCCAGCAGCCAAGTCGAGGCGGGATGGGAGACCCAGTACTTC. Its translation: CASSQVEAGWETQYF.

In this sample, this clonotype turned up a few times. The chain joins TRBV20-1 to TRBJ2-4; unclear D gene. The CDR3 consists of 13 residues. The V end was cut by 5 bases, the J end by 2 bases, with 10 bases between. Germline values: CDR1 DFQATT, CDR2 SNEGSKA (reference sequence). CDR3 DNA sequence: TGCAGTGCTTTCGGACCGCCCAAAAACATTCAGTACTTC. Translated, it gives CSAFGPPKNIQYF.

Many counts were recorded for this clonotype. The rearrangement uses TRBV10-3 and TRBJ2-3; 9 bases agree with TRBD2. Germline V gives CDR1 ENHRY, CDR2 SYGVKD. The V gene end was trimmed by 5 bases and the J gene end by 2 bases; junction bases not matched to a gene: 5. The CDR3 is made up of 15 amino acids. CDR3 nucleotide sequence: TGTGCCATCAGTAACCTAGCGGGACCCACAGATACGCAGTATTTT. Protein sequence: CAISNLAGPTDTQYF.

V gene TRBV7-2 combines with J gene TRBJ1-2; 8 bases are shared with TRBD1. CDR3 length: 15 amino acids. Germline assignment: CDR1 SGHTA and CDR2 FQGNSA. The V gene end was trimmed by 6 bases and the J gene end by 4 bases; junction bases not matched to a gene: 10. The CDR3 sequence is CASRRQGTLSYGYTF. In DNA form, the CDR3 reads TGTGCCAGCAGGAGACAGGGGACTCTGTCCTATGGCTACACCTTC.

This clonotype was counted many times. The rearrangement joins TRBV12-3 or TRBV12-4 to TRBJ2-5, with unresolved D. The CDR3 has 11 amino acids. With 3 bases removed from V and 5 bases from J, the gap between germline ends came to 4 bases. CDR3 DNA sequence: TGTGCCAGCAGTTTCTACGAGACCCAGTACTTC. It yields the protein CASSFYETQYF.